This entry lists 4 T cell receptor beta chains sequenced from one sample in a study of Ad26.COV2.S vaccination and SARS-CoV-2 variants. This table comes from immunoSEQ multiplex PCR, and its TCRdb copy is limited to in-frame clones, with some not included. The sample records hundreds of thousands of clones, about 91% being singletons. Treatment defined: roughly 20 received Ad26.COV2.S at low or high dose, single or two shots; about 5 received placebo; per-sample allocation not given. Collection of samples fell on day 63 after the first vaccine or placebo injection. This material consisted of peripheral blood, taken in a trial of Ad26.COV2.S vaccine versus placebo. These TCRs come from a person between 18 and 59 years old who received the Ad26.COV2.S COVID-19 vaccine or a placebo.

In its sample, this clone was seen a few times. The chain has TRBV7-9 and TRBJ2-1, with unresolved D. The V end was cut by 11 bases, the J end by 1 base, with 6 bases between. Germline V lookup: CDR1 SEHNR, CDR2 FQNEAQ (reference sequence). The length of the CDR3 is 11 residues. This chain's CDR3 is CAGESYNEQFF. The CDR3 nucleotides are TGTGCCGGGGAATCCTACAATGAGCAGTTCTTC.

The chain has TRBV7-9 and TRBJ1-2, with no clear D. The V end lost 4 bases, the J end lost 5 bases, and 20 bases lay between the germline ends. Germline V gene data show CDR1 as SEHNR and CDR2 as FQNEAQ (reference sequence). This CDR3 comprises 16 residues. Here the CDR3 DNA reads TGTGCCAGCAGCTCCCCCCGGACCCAGGTATATTATGGCTACACCTTC. Its protein product is CASSSPRTQVYYGYTF.

The gene calls are TRBV2 and TRBJ1-3, with TRBD1 matching over 7 bases. With V trimmed by 7 bases and J by 7 bases, 13 bases remained unmatched. There are 15 residues in the CDR3. CDR1 and CDR2 from the germline V gene are SNHLY and FYNNEI. The DNA of the CDR3 is TGTGCCAGCATCCTTCAGGGGGTTGAGATCAACACCATATATTTT. Amino acid sequence: CASILQGVEINTIYF.

V and J are TRBV10-3 and TRBJ2-5, with D unclear. This CDR3 contains 13 residues. Trimming took 0 bases from V and 4 from J, leaving 6 bases between them. CDR1 is ENHRY, CDR2 SYGVKD, per germline. CDR3 bases: TGTGCCATCAGTGAGTCTAGAGCAGAGACCCAGTACTTC. As protein: CAISESRAETQYF.